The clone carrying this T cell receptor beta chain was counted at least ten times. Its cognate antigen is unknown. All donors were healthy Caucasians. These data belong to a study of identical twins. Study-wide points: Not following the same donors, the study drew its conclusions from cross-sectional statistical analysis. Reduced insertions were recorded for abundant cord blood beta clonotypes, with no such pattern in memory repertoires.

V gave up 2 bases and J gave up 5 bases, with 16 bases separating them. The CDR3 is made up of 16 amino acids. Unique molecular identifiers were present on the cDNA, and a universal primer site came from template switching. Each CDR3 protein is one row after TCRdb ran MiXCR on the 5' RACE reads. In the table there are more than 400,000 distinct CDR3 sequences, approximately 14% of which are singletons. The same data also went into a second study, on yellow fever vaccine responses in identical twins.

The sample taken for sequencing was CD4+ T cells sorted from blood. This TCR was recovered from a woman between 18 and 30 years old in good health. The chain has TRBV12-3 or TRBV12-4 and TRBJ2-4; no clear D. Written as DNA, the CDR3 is TGTGCCAGCAGTTTATTTCCGGCGCCTACGGAAAACATTCAGTACTTC. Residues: CASSLFPAPTENIQYF.